Listed below are T cell receptor beta chains from one sample, sequenced in a study of human T cells and chemical hapten exposure. Via MiXCR, TCRdb re-called the RACE reads, giving one row per CDR3 protein. Of 350,000 to 450,000 distinct CDR3 sequences in the sample, roughly 5% were seen once. Material: whole blood, obtained in connection with sensitization to the hapten diphenylcyclopropenone (DPC). These TCRs come from a woman aged 50 to 65 with alopecia areata. Some clones in this sample may be carry-over from other donors' samples. CDR3s include the opening cysteine and the closing phenylalanine or tryptophan. Each record gives: clone size, V gene, D gene, J gene, CDR3 protein, CDR3 DNA. D genes are given only for firm matches. Where a row states a size, it is once, few, many or the class of an expanded clone; other rows omit it.

many,TRBV6-2/TRBV6-3,.,TRBJ2-1,CASTPGSSEQFF,TGTGCCAGCACACCGGGGTCTAGCGAGCAGTTCTTC
.,TRBV30,TRBD2,TRBJ2-7,CAWSMTSGRYEQYF,TGTGCCTGGAGTATGACTAGCGGGAGGTACGAGCAGTACTTC
few,TRBV19,.,TRBJ2-2,CASSIGIGELFF,TGTGCCAGTAGTATCGGTATCGGGGAGCTGTTTTTT
many,TRBV7-9,.,TRBJ2-3,CASSPPPGDTQYF,TGTGCCAGCAGCCCACCCCCGGGCGATACGCAGTATTTT
few,TRBV27,TRBD2,TRBJ2-1,CASSLLAGSIDEQFF,TGTGCCAGCAGTCTCCTAGCGGGAAGCATCGATGAGCAGTTCTTC
few,TRBV20-1,.,TRBJ2-4,CSARESGGLNIQYF,TGCAGTGCTAGAGAATCGGGGGGCCTCAACATTCAGTACTTC
many,TRBV7-9,TRBD2,TRBJ2-1,CASSSARAGEYNEQFF,TGTGCCAGCAGCTCCGCCAGGGCGGGAGAGTACAATGAGCAGTTCTTC
many,TRBV7-3,.,TRBJ1-1,CASSLRQESEAFF,TGTGCCAGCAGCTTAAGACAGGAGTCCGAAGCTTTCTTT
.,TRBV6-1,.,TRBJ2-5,CASSGMNQVQETQYF,TGTGCCAGCAGTGGGATGAATCAGGTTCAAGAGACCCAGTACTTC
many,TRBV3-1,TRBD1,TRBJ2-5,CASSQAFRDRSLGTQYF,TGTGCCAGCAGCCAAGCTTTCCGGGACAGGTCCCTCGGAACCCAGTACTTC
.,TRBV24-1,.,TRBJ2-3,CATQAGTLHTSTDTQYF,TGTGCCACCCAGGCCGGGACACTACACACTAGCACAGATACGCAGTATTTT
.,TRBV20-1,.,TRBJ1-5,CSAARGGNQPQHF,TGCAGTGCTGCTCGGGGTGGCAATCAGCCCCAGCATTTT
many,TRBV28,.,TRBJ2-1,CASNQAFSSYNEQFF,TGTGCCAGCAACCAGGCCTTTAGCTCCTACAATGAGCAGTTCTTC
many,TRBV29-1,.,TRBJ2-4,CRLTEIGHIQYF,TGCAGGTTAACAGAAATTGGACACATTCAGTACTTC
few,TRBV6-6,.,TRBJ1-5,CATRTDSSNQPQHF,TGTGCCACCAGGACAGATTCTAGCAATCAGCCCCAGCATTTT
few,TRBV20-1,.,TRBJ1-6,CSATPFGSYNSPLHF,TGCAGTGCTACCCCATTTGGGTCCTATAATTCACCCCTCCACTTT
few,TRBV7-8,TRBD2,TRBJ2-7,CASSFVPSGANFW,TGTGCCAGCAGCTTTGTACCTAGCGGGGCTAATTTCTGG
many,TRBV24-1,.,TRBJ2-1,CATSEHISNEQFF,TGTGCCACCAGTGAGCACATTAGCAATGAGCAGTTCTTC
once,TRBV15,TRBD1,TRBJ2-6,CATSRAGQGASGANVLTF,TGTGCCACCAGCAGAGCTGGACAGGGGGCATCTGGGGCCAACGTCCTGACTTTC
few,TRBV4-1,.,TRBJ2-5,CASSFSPPGSKETQYF,TGCGCCAGCAGCTTCAGCCCCCCTGGGAGTAAAGAGACCCAGTACTTC
many,TRBV6-5,TRBD1,TRBJ1-1,CASRVQGAATEAFF,TGTGCCAGCAGGGTACAGGGGGCGGCCACTGAAGCTTTCTTT
once,TRBV20-1,.,TRBJ1-5,CSARDFRELSNQPQHF,TGCAGTGCTAGAGATTTCAGGGAGTTGAGCAATCAGCCCCAGCATTTT
many,TRBV9,TRBD1,TRBJ1-6,CASSVRDRATNLHF,TGTGCCAGCAGCGTAAGGGACAGGGCTACGAACCTCCACTTT
few,TRBV28,.,TRBJ2-2,CASSPPRGNTGELFF,TGTGCCAGCAGCCCACCGAGGGGGAACACCGGGGAGCTGTTTTTT
.,TRBV29-1,.,TRBJ1-2,CSVGPEGYTF,TGCAGCGTTGGCCCAGAGGGCTACACCTTC
few,TRBV20-1,.,TRBJ2-7,CSARESGPPYEQYF,TGCAGTGCTAGAGAAAGCGGGCCCCCCTACGAGCAGTACTTC
.,TRBV16,TRBD1,TRBJ1-5,CASSPGQVKQPQHF,TGTGCCAGCAGCCCAGGACAGGTGAAGCAGCCCCAGCATTTT
many,TRBV20-1,TRBD2,TRBJ2-1,CSASHPGLADAEQFF,TGCAGTGCTAGTCACCCCGGACTAGCGGACGCCGAGCAGTTCTTC
.,TRBV9,.,TRBJ2-3,CASSVYEDTDTQYF,TGTGCCAGCAGCGTCTACGAGGACACAGATACGCAGTATTTT
many,TRBV27,TRBD1,TRBJ2-2,CASSLTGGMTGELFF,TGTGCCAGCAGTTTAACAGGGGGTATGACCGGGGAGCTGTTTTTT
.,TRBV28,.,TRBJ2-5,CASSLSDGGSQETQYF,TGTGCCAGCAGTTTATCGGACGGGGGTTCCCAAGAGACCCAGTACTTC
few,TRBV18,.,TRBJ1-3,CASSVQGRSGNTIYF,TGTGCCAGCTCGGTCCAGGGTCGCTCTGGAAACACCATATATTTT
.,TRBV4-1,.,TRBJ2-7,CASSYRLTYEQYF,TGCGCCAGCAGCTACAGGTTGACCTACGAGCAGTACTTC
many,TRBV6-2/TRBV6-3,TRBD1,TRBJ1-5,CASSGGDRGVEPQHF,TGTGCCAGCAGTGGGGGGGACAGAGGAGTGGAGCCCCAGCATTTT
.,TRBV6-2/TRBV6-3,TRBD2,TRBJ2-1,CASSKLARRGNEQFF,TGTGCCAGCAGTAAACTAGCGCGGAGGGGAAATGAGCAGTTCTTC
.,TRBV29-1,.,TRBJ2-1,CSVADEQFF,TGCAGCGTAGCGGATGAGCAGTTCTTC
many,TRBV7-9,TRBD1,TRBJ1-2,CASSQGQGDGYTF,TGTGCCAGCAGCCAAGGACAGGGGGATGGCTACACCTTC
few,TRBV27,.,TRBJ1-2,CASSTAWGADGYTF,TGTGCCAGCAGTACAGCCTGGGGGGCGGATGGCTACACCTTC
many,TRBV28,TRBD1,TRBJ2-7,CASSSLGQGLGEQYF,TGTGCCAGCAGTTCCCTCGGACAGGGTCTAGGGGAGCAGTACTTC
few,TRBV7-2,.,TRBJ2-1,CASSAVGAGQFF,TGTGCCAGCAGCGCAGTGGGGGCAGGGCAGTTCTTC
few,TRBV4-2,.,TRBJ2-7,CASSPRSRRGRNEQYF,TGTGCCAGCAGCCCACGATCTAGACGGGGTCGGAACGAGCAGTACTTC
many,TRBV11-2,.,TRBJ2-1,CASSLALSSYNEQFF,TGTGCCAGCAGCTTAGCTCTGAGCTCCTACAATGAGCAGTTCTTC
few,TRBV11-2,TRBD1,TRBJ1-2,CASSADRGRYYGYTF,TGTGCCAGCAGCGCAGACAGGGGCCGATACTATGGCTACACCTTC
.,TRBV7-9,TRBD1,TRBJ1-1,CASSAPSRGLEAFF,TGTGCCAGCAGTGCCCCGTCCAGGGGGCTTGAAGCTTTCTTT
many,TRBV3-1,.,TRBJ1-2,CASRTANYGYTF,TGTGCCAGCAGGACAGCCAACTATGGCTACACCTTC
.,TRBV7-9,.,TRBJ1-5,CASSLEGQQPQHF,TGTGCCAGCAGCTTAGAGGGGCAGCAGCCCCAGCATTTT
few,TRBV5-4,.,TRBJ2-7,CASSLKGVPYEQYF,TGTGCCAGCAGCTTAAAGGGGGTCCCCTACGAGCAGTACTTC
many,TRBV29-1,.,TRBJ2-1,CSVEGLSAEQFF,TGCAGCGTTGAAGGTCTTTCGGCGGAGCAGTTCTTC
.,TRBV7-9,.,TRBJ2-2,CASSPVVPGELFF,TGTGCCAGCAGCCCGGTGGTCCCCGGGGAGCTGTTTTTT
many,TRBV7-8,.,TRBJ1-5,CASSQEGWQPQHF,TGTGCCAGCAGCCAGGAGGGATGGCAGCCCCAGCATTTT
many,TRBV10-3,TRBD2,TRBJ2-5,CAIGTLAGGRKTQYF,TGTGCCATCGGAACTCTAGCGGGGGGTAGAAAGACCCAGTACTTC
.,TRBV29-1,TRBD2,TRBJ2-7,CSVEQRQRDKTYEQYF,TGCAGCGTTGAACAACGCCAGCGGGATAAAACCTACGAGCAGTACTTC
many,TRBV29-1,.,TRBJ2-7,CSVGSGTMGEQYF,TGCAGCGTTGGGTCGGGGACGATGGGAGAGCAGTACTTC
few,TRBV3-1,.,TRBJ2-1,CASSQDGRALSVDNEQFF,TGTGCCAGCAGCCAAGATGGCAGGGCCCTGAGTGTGGACAATGAGCAGTTCTTC
many,TRBV5-5,TRBD1,TRBJ2-7,CASSLQEGAIEQYF,TGTGCCAGCAGCTTGCAAGAGGGGGCTATCGAGCAGTACTTC
.,TRBV7-2,.,TRBJ1-3,CASSFAGDHSGNTIYF,TGTGCCAGCAGCTTCGCAGGGGACCACTCTGGAAACACCATATATTTT
many,TRBV3-1,.,TRBJ1-5,CASSQDGTRNQPQHF,TGTGCCAGCAGCCAGGACGGGACACGGAATCAGCCCCAGCATTTT
many,TRBV5-1,.,TRBJ1-2,CASSLTDKANYGYTF,TGCGCCAGCAGCTTGACAGATAAAGCTAACTATGGCTACACCTTC
few,TRBV4-1,.,TRBJ2-5,CASSHFRLGQETQYF,TGCGCCAGCAGCCATTTCCGACTGGGGCAAGAGACCCAGTACTTC